These T cell receptor beta chains were read from a single sample in a study of T cell responses to AZD1222 COVID-19 vaccine. Assay: immunoSEQ multiplex PCR; the TCRdb copy retains only in-frame clones and omits some. The data contain about 150,000 clones, approximately 90% of them singletons. The material sequenced was peripheral blood, taken on day 0 of AZD1222 vaccination. These receptor sequences come from an adult in good health. Both conserved end residues are part of each CDR3. D genes are given only for firm matches. Part of the rows lack a size; the others show once, few, many or a class for expanded clones.

d_call: .
v_call: TRBV7-2
clone_size: .
j_call: TRBJ1-2
cdr3_nt: TGTGCCAGCAGCTTAGTCGTCAGGGTGGACTATGGCTACACCTTC
cdr3_aa: CASSLVVRVDYGYTF

d_call: .
v_call: TRBV27
clone_size: .
j_call: TRBJ1-2
cdr3_nt: TGTGCCAGCACCCCGGACCGAGTATCTAACTATGGCTACACCTTC
cdr3_aa: CASTPDRVSNYGYTF

d_call: .
v_call: TRBV28
clone_size: .
j_call: TRBJ1-1
cdr3_nt: TGTGCCAGCAGTTCCTACCCTTTTGGGGGTACTGAAGCTTTCTTT
cdr3_aa: CASSSYPFGGTEAFF

d_call: .
v_call: TRBV9
clone_size: .
j_call: TRBJ2-7
cdr3_nt: TGTGCCAGCAGCGTAGCCCTCTCCTACGAGCAGTACTTC
cdr3_aa: CASSVALSYEQYF

d_call: .
v_call: TRBV7-3
clone_size: .
j_call: TRBJ1-1
cdr3_nt: TGTGCCAGCAGCTTATATAAAGACACTGAAGCTTTCTTT
cdr3_aa: CASSLYKDTEAFF

d_call: .
v_call: TRBV9
clone_size: .
j_call: TRBJ2-5
cdr3_nt: TGTGCCAGCAGCGTCTCAATAGCCCAAGAGACCCAGTACTTC
cdr3_aa: CASSVSIAQETQYF

d_call: TRBD1
v_call: TRBV28
clone_size: .
j_call: TRBJ2-5
cdr3_nt: TGTGCCAGCAGCCCCAGACAGGGTAATGGACAAGAGACCCAGTACTTC
cdr3_aa: CASSPRQGNGQETQYF

d_call: TRBD2
v_call: TRBV4-2
clone_size: .
j_call: TRBJ2-7
cdr3_nt: TGTGCCAGCAGCCAAGGACCCCTGGGACTAGCCGTACTATACGAGCAGTACTTC
cdr3_aa: CASSQGPLGLAVLYEQYF

d_call: TRBD1
v_call: TRBV19
clone_size: .
j_call: TRBJ1-5
cdr3_nt: TGTGCCAGTAGTATACCAAGGGACAGGGCGGTCAGGCCCCAGCATTTT
cdr3_aa: CASSIPRDRAVRPQHF

d_call: .
v_call: TRBV6-5
clone_size: .
j_call: TRBJ2-1
cdr3_nt: TGTGCCAGCAGTTACTTGGAGACAAACCTTGGGGAGCAGTTCTTC
cdr3_aa: CASSYLETNLGEQFF

d_call: .
v_call: TRBV5-8
clone_size: .
j_call: TRBJ2-7
cdr3_nt: TGTGCCAGCAGCCGGGACTTCTACGAGCAGTACTTC
cdr3_aa: CASSRDFYEQYF

d_call: .
v_call: TRBV7-2
clone_size: .
j_call: TRBJ1-3
cdr3_nt: TGTGCCAGCAGCTTTCTCGGGACTGGAAACACCATATATTTT
cdr3_aa: CASSFLGTGNTIYF

d_call: .
v_call: TRBV6-2/TRBV6-3
clone_size: few
j_call: TRBJ1-2
cdr3_nt: TGTGCCAGCAGTTACAACTATGGCTACACCTTC
cdr3_aa: CASSYNYGYTF

d_call: .
v_call: TRBV9
clone_size: .
j_call: TRBJ2-6
cdr3_nt: TGTGCCAGCAGCGTAGGGACTTACTCTGGGGCCAACGTCCTGACTTTC
cdr3_aa: CASSVGTYSGANVLTF

d_call: .
v_call: TRBV13
clone_size: .
j_call: TRBJ2-2
cdr3_nt: TGTGCCAGCAGCTTCGTGAACACCGGGGAGCTGTTTTTT
cdr3_aa: CASSFVNTGELFF

d_call: TRBD1
v_call: TRBV4-2
clone_size: .
j_call: TRBJ2-7
cdr3_nt: TGTGCCAGCAGCCAAGCCGGGACAGGGACCTACGAGCAGTACTTC
cdr3_aa: CASSQAGTGTYEQYF

d_call: .
v_call: TRBV7-8
clone_size: .
j_call: TRBJ1-1
cdr3_nt: TGTGCCAGCAGAAAAATAGGAGTAAACTTGAACACTGAAGCTTTCTTT
cdr3_aa: CASRKIGVNLNTEAFF

d_call: .
v_call: TRBV5-4
clone_size: .
j_call: TRBJ2-3
cdr3_nt: TGTGCCAGCAGCTTGTCTGGGAGCACAGATACGCAGTATTTT
cdr3_aa: CASSLSGSTDTQYF

d_call: TRBD1
v_call: TRBV11-3
clone_size: .
j_call: TRBJ2-5
cdr3_nt: TGTGCCAGCAGCTTGACAGGGTTTGTAGGCGAGACCCAGTACTTC
cdr3_aa: CASSLTGFVGETQYF

d_call: .
v_call: TRBV2
clone_size: .
j_call: TRBJ1-3
cdr3_nt: TGTGCCAGCAGTGGCGGAAACTCTGGAAACACCATATATTTT
cdr3_aa: CASSGGNSGNTIYF

d_call: TRBD1
v_call: TRBV4-3
clone_size: once
j_call: TRBJ2-1
cdr3_nt: TGCGCCAGCAGCCAAGATTTAGGACAGGGTTTTGGTGAGCAGTTCTTC
cdr3_aa: CASSQDLGQGFGEQFF

d_call: .
v_call: TRBV4-1
clone_size: .
j_call: TRBJ1-2
cdr3_nt: TGCGCCAGCAGCCAAGAAATAGCGGTGATCTATGGCTACACCTTC
cdr3_aa: CASSQEIAVIYGYTF

d_call: .
v_call: TRBV6-2/TRBV6-3
clone_size: once
j_call: TRBJ2-2
cdr3_nt: TGTGCCAGCAGTTTACCACCCTGGGGCCTACCTGGGACCGGGGAGCTGTTTTTT
cdr3_aa: CASSLPPWGLPGTGELFF

d_call: .
v_call: TRBV10-3
clone_size: once
j_call: TRBJ1-1
cdr3_nt: TGTGCCATCTCCCCACGAGGATCTGAAGCTTTCTTT
cdr3_aa: CAISPRGSEAFF

d_call: .
v_call: TRBV27
clone_size: .
j_call: TRBJ1-2
cdr3_nt: TGTGCCAGCAGATGGGGTTCCTATGGCTACACCTTC
cdr3_aa: CASRWGSYGYTF

d_call: .
v_call: TRBV6-4
clone_size: .
j_call: TRBJ2-1
cdr3_nt: TGTGCCAGCAGTGAAATGGGGGGCTACAATGAGCAGTTCTTC
cdr3_aa: CASSEMGGYNEQFF

d_call: .
v_call: TRBV7-2
clone_size: .
j_call: TRBJ2-7
cdr3_nt: TGTGCCAGCACCCTATTATTAACCTCCTACGAGCAGTACTTC
cdr3_aa: CASTLLLTSYEQYF

d_call: TRBD2
v_call: TRBV9
clone_size: .
j_call: TRBJ2-1
cdr3_nt: TGTGCCAGCAGCGACCTAGCGGAGGGTGCAAATGAGCAGTTCTTC
cdr3_aa: CASSDLAEGANEQFF

d_call: TRBD1
v_call: TRBV25-1
clone_size: .
j_call: TRBJ1-2
cdr3_nt: TGTGCCAGCAGTGAATCTGGACAGGGGGCCTATGGCTACACCTTC
cdr3_aa: CASSESGQGAYGYTF

d_call: .
v_call: TRBV7-9
clone_size: .
j_call: TRBJ1-1
cdr3_nt: TGTGCCAGCAGCTTAAGCAGGGTAATCACTGAAGCTTTCTTT
cdr3_aa: CASSLSRVITEAFF

d_call: TRBD1
v_call: TRBV14
clone_size: .
j_call: TRBJ2-1
cdr3_nt: TGTGCCAGCAGCCAAGATCCGGGACAGGGTAAGAATGAGCAGTTCTTC
cdr3_aa: CASSQDPGQGKNEQFF

d_call: .
v_call: TRBV28
clone_size: .
j_call: TRBJ1-5
cdr3_nt: TGTGCCAGCAGATACGATGACAGCACCAATCAGCCCCAGCATTTT
cdr3_aa: CASRYDDSTNQPQHF

d_call: .
v_call: TRBV27
clone_size: few
j_call: TRBJ2-7
cdr3_nt: TGTGCCAGCAGTTTAGTACAGACCAGTACCTACGAGCAGTACTTC
cdr3_aa: CASSLVQTSTYEQYF

d_call: .
v_call: TRBV7-2
clone_size: .
j_call: TRBJ2-3
cdr3_nt: TGTGCCAGCAGCACCTGGACTACTTTCCCCGATACGCAGTATTTT
cdr3_aa: CASSTWTTFPDTQYF

d_call: .
v_call: TRBV28
clone_size: .
j_call: TRBJ1-4
cdr3_nt: TGTGCCAGCAGTGCCCAGACAGGAAAGATCGAACCGAATGAAAAACTGTTTTTT
cdr3_aa: CASSAQTGKIEPNEKLFF

d_call: .
v_call: TRBV7-9
clone_size: .
j_call: TRBJ1-4
cdr3_nt: TGTGCCAGCAGCCTGGGTCCAGGAGGGGAAAAACTGTTTTTT
cdr3_aa: CASSLGPGGEKLFF

d_call: .
v_call: TRBV5-5
clone_size: .
j_call: TRBJ2-7
cdr3_nt: TGTGCCAGCAGCTTGGCCGTCCGATCCTACGAGCAGTACTTC
cdr3_aa: CASSLAVRSYEQYF

d_call: .
v_call: TRBV5-1
clone_size: .
j_call: TRBJ2-7
cdr3_nt: TGCGCCAGCAGCTTGGAATCTAGCGACTCCTACGAGCAGTACTTC
cdr3_aa: CASSLESSDSYEQYF

d_call: TRBD1
v_call: TRBV5-1
clone_size: .
j_call: TRBJ1-2
cdr3_nt: TGCGCCAGCAGCTCCCCGGGGGACAGCTATGGCTACACCTTC
cdr3_aa: CASSSPGDSYGYTF

d_call: TRBD2
v_call: TRBV7-3
clone_size: .
j_call: TRBJ2-5
cdr3_nt: TGTGCCAGCAGCCCCGGGACTAGCGGAGAAGAGACCCAGTACTTC
cdr3_aa: CASSPGTSGEETQYF

d_call: .
v_call: TRBV11-2
clone_size: .
j_call: TRBJ1-2
cdr3_nt: TGTGCCAGCAGCTTCCGGGCGGGGGGCGATGGCTACACCTTC
cdr3_aa: CASSFRAGGDGYTF